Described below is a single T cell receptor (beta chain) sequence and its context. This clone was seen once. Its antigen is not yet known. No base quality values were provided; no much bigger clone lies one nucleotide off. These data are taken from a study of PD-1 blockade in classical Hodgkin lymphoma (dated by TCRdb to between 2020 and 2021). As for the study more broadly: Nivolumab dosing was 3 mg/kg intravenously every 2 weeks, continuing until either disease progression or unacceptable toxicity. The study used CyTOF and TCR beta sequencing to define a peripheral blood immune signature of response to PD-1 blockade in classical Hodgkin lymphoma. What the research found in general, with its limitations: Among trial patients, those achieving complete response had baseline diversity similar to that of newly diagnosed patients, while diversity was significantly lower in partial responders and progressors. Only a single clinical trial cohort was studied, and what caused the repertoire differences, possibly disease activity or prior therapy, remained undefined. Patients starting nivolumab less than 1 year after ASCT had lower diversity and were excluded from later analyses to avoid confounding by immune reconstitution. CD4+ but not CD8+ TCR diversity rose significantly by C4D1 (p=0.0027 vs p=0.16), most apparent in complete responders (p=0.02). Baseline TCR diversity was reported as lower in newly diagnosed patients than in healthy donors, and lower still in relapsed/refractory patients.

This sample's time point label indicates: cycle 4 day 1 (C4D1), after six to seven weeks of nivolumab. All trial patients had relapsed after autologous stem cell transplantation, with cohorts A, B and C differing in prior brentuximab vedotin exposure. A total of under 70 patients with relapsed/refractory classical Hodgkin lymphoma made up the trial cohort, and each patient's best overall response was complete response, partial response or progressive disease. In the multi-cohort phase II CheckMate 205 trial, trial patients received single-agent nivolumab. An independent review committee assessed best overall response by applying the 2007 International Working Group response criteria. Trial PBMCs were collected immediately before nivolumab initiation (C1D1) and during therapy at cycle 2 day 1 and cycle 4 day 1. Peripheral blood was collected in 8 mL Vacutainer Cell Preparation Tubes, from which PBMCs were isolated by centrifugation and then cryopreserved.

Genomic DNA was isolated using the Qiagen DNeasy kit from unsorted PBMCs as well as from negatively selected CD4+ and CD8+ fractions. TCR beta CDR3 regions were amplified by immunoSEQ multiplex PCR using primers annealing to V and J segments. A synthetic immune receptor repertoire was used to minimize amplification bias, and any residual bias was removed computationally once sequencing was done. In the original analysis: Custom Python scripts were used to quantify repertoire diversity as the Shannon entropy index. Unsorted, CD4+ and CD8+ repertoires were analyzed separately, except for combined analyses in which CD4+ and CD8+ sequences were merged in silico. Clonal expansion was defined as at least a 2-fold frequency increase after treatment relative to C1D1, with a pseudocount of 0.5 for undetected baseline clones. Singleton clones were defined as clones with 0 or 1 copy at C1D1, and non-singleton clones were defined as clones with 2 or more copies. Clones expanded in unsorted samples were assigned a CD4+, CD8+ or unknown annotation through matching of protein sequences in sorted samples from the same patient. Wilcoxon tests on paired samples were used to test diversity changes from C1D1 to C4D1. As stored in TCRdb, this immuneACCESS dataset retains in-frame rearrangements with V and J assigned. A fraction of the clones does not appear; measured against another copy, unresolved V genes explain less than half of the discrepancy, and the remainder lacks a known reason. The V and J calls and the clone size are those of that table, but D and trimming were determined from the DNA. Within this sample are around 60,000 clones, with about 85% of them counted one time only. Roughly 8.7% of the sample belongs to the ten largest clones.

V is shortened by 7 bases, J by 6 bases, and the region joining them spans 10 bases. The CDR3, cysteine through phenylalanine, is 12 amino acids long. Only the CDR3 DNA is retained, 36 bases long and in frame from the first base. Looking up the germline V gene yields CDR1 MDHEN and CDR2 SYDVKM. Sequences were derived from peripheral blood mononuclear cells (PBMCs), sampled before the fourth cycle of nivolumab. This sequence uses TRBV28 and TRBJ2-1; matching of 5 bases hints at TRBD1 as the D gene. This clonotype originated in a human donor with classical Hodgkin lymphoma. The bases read TGTGCCAGCACGACAAGGGGCAATGAGCAGTTCTTC. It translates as CASTTRGNEQFF.